This T cell receptor (beta chain) was recorded in a study of blood T cell repertoires in COVID-19 (dated by TCRdb to 2019 to 2021). Context from the whole study: Collaborator samples came from the United States, Italy and Spain and covered acute and convalescent phases of COVID-19. The material from the prospective study consisted of cDNA or gDNA derived from T cells, B-cell-depleted T cells, or PBMCs. Deeply sampled blood TCRbeta repertoires from subjects exposed to, actively infected with, or recovered from COVID-19 were included in the dataset. The repertoires were released in a freely available public database meant as a resource for research on the immune response to SARS-CoV-2. Samples were obtained from the ongoing ImmuneRACE study (first 160 participants) and from roughly 1,300 subjects provided by 6 global collaborators. Nearly every sample came with metadata listing a de-identified subject ID, COVID-19 status, age in years and sex. Where available, HLA class I and class II types were obtained from metadata supplied by the sample provider rather than from assay-based typing. What the work shows at the level of the full study, not this receptor alone: How much clinical and demographic metadata was included differed by source and by participant, and the metadata was provided uncurated.

TCRbeta CDR3 regions were amplified from genomic DNA using the immunoSEQ Assay, a bias-controlled multiplex PCR. Per the source publication's procedure: The number of nucleated cells in each sample was estimated by amplification of reference gene primers within the assay. To quantify the absolute abundance of each unique TCRbeta CDR3 rearrangement, sequence reads were collapsed and filtered. For each sample, productive Simpson clonality was calculated as the square root of Simpson's diversity index across productive rearrangements. TCRdb mirrors the immuneACCESS table, restricted to in-frame sequences. Some clones are absent from its copies; in checked studies, under half trace to an unresolved V gene, and the reason for the others is unknown. The V and J calls and clone size were taken over from that table, and D and trimming were inferred from the DNA. This sample gives 310,000 or so clones in total; 87% of them show up just once. The ten largest make up more than 8.5% of the sample.

In its sample, this clone was seen a few times. The antigen it recognizes is unknown. No base qualities exist here, and no much larger clone lies one base off it. The CDR3, from cysteine to phenylalanine, totals 13 residues. The CDR3 DNA has 39 bases and is translated from base 1. V drops 6 bases and J drops 2 bases, leaving 10 bases in between. CDR1 and CDR2 are drawn from the germline V gene (reference sequence): MNHNY, SVGAGI. Participants in the prospective study were aged roughly 18 to 100 years, lived in 20 to 30 United States geographic areas, and enrolled through a virtual design. Cohort assignment in the prospective study relied on participant-reported clinical history from a screening survey and a study questionnaire. Recovered participants in ImmuneRACE Cohort 3 were defined by two consecutive negative NP/OP PCR tests, clearance by a healthcare professional, or resolution of symptoms. Mobile phlebotomists in the prospective study collected whole blood, serum and a nasopharyngeal or oropharyngeal swab from every participant. Additional blood draws and questionnaires over an approximately 2-month period could optionally be provided by prospective study participants. Blood samples from the prospective study were shipped frozen or at room temperature prior to DNA extraction.

Material: PBMCs or T cells enriched from blood (not recorded which). The origin of this receptor is a woman aged 18-29 years who had recovered from COVID-19. The rearranged chain carries TRBV6-6 and TRBJ1-2; no D gene is confidently identified. The nucleotides read TGTGCCAGCAGCGAAGACATAAACTATGGCTACACCTTC. It is translated as CASSEDINYGYTF.